The text below deals with one TCR beta chain. Its antigen remains unidentified. This specimen comes from a study of PD-1 blockade in classical Hodgkin lymphoma. On the study more broadly: It was nivolumab at 3 mg/kg, given intravenously every 2 weeks, that patients received. Overall study findings and caveats: Newly diagnosed patients had baseline TCR diversity that was reportedly lower than that of healthy donors.

Assay: immunoSEQ multiplex PCR; the TCRdb copy retains only in-frame clones and omits some. The data contain 25,000 to 40,000 clones, approximately 67% of them singletons. This sample's time point: cycle 4 day 1 (C4D1), after five to seven weeks of nivolumab. Each of the patients experienced relapse following autologous stem cell transplantation, and their brentuximab vedotin exposure differed. Complete response, partial response or progressive disease was recorded as best response. The CDR3 runs 14 residues. The germline V gene encodes CDR1 KGHSH and CDR2 LQKENI. V trimming: 3 bases; J trimming: 4 bases; junction bases outside the gene matches: 2.

V usage is TRBV18 and J usage is TRBJ1-2, with TRBD1 matching over 10 bases. The sample consisted of peripheral blood mononuclear cells (PBMCs), taken before the fourth cycle of nivolumab. The clonotype was recovered from a human donor with classical Hodgkin lymphoma. This chain's CDR3 is CASSPGQGTYGYTF. The CDR3 nucleotides read TGTGCCAGCTCACCGGGACAGGGGACCTATGGCTACACCTTC.